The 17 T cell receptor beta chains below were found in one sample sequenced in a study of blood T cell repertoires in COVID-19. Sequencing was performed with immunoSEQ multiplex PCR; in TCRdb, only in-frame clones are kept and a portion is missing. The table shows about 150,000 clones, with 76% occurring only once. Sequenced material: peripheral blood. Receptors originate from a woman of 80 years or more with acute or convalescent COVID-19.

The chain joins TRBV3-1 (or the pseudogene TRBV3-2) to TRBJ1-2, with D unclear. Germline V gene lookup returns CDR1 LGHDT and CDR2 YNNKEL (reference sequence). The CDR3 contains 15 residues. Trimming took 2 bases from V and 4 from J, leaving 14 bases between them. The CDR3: CASSQSAARGYGYTF. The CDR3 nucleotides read TGTGCCAGCAGCCAATCCGCTGCTCGAGGCTATGGCTACACCTTC.

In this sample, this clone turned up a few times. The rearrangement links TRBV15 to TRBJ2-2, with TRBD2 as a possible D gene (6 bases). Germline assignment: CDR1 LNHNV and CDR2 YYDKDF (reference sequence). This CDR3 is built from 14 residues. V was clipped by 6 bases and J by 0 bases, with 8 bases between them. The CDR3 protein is CATRGGTNTGELFF. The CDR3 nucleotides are TGTGCCACCAGAGGCGGGACGAACACCGGGGAGCTGTTTTTT.

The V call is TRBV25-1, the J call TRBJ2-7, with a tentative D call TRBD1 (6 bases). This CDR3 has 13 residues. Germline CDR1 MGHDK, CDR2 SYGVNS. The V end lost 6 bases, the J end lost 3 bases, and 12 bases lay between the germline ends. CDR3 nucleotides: TGTGCCAGCAGCAGACAGGCCTACTACGAGCAGTACTTC. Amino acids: CASSRQAYYEQYF.

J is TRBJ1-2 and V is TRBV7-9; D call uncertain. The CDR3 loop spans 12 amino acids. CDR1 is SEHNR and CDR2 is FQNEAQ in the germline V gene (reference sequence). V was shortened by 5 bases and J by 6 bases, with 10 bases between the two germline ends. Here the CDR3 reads CASSPRDNGYTF. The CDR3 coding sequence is TGTGCCAGCAGCCCCCGGGATAATGGCTACACCTTC.

The CDR3 DNA sequence: TGTGCCAGTAGAAGGACAGGGGCCCCCCTGGACACTGAAGCTTTCTTT. Translated, it gives CASRRTGAPLDTEAFF. The rearrangement links TRBV19 to TRBJ1-1, with TRBD1 identical over 9 bases. Trimming cost V 6 bases and J 3 bases; bases outside gene matches: 11. Germline lookup yields CDR1 LNHDA and CDR2 SQIVND (reference sequence). The CDR3 sequence is 16 residues long.

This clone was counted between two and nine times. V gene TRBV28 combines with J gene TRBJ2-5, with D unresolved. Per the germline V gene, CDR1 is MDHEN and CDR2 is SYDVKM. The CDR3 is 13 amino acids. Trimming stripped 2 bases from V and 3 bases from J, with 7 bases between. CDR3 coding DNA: TGTGCCAGCAGTTTACCCCAGAAAGAGACCCAGTACTTC. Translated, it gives CASSLPQKETQYF.

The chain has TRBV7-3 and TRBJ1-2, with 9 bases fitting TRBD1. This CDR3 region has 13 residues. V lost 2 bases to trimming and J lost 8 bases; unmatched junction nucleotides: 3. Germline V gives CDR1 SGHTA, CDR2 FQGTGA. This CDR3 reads CASSLSGQGGYTF. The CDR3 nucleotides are TGTGCCAGCAGCTTATCGGGACAGGGAGGCTACACCTTC.

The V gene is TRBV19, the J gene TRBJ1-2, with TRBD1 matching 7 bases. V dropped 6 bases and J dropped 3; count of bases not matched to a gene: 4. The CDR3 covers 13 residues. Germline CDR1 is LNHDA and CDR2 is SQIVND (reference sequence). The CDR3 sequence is CASSDGQDYGYTF. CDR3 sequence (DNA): TGTGCCAGTAGCGACGGACAGGACTATGGCTACACCTTC. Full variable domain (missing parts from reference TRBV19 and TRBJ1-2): DGGITQSPKYLFRKEGQNVTLSCEQNLNHDAMYWYRQDPGQGLRLIYYSQIVNDFQKGDIAEGYSVSREKKESFPLTVTSAQKNPTAFYLCASSDGQDYGYTFGSGTRLTVV.

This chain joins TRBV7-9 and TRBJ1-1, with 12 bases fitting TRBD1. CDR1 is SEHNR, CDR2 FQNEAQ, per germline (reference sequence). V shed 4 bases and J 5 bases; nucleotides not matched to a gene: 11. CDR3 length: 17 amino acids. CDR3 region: CASSSGQGARLETEAFF. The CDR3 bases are TGTGCCAGCAGCTCGGGACAGGGGGCACGGCTAGAGACTGAAGCTTTCTTT.

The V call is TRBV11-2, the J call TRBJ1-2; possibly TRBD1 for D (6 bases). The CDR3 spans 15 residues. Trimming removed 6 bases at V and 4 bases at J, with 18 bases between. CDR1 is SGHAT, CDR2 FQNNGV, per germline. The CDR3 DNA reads TGTGCCAGCAGGAGGACAGCGGGGCGTTTCTATGGCTACACCTTC. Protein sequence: CASRRTAGRFYGYTF.

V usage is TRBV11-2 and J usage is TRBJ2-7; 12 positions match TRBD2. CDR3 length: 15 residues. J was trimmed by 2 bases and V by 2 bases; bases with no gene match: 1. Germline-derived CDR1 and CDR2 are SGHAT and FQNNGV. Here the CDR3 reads CASSLRLAGAYEQYF. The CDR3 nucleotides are TGTGCCAGCAGCTTAAGACTAGCGGGAGCCTACGAGCAGTACTTC.

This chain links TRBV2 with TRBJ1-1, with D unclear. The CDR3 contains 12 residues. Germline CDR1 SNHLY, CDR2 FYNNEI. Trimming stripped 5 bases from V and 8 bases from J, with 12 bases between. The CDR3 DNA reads TGTGCCAGCAGTAAACAGAGCACAGAAGCTTTCTTT. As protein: CASSKQSTEAFF.

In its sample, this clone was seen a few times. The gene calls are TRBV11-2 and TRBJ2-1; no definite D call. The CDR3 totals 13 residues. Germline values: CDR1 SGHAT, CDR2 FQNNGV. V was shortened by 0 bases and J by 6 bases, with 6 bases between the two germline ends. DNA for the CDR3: TGTGCCAGCAGCTTAGATCTAGTCAATGAGCAGTTCTTC. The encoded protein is CASSLDLVNEQFF. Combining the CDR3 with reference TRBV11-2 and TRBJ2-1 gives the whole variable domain EAGVAQSPRYKIIEKRQSVAFWCNPISGHATLYWYQQILGQGPKLLIQFQNNGVVDDSQLPKDRFSAERLKGVDSTLKIQPAKLEDSAVYLCASSLDLVNEQFFGPGTRLTVL.

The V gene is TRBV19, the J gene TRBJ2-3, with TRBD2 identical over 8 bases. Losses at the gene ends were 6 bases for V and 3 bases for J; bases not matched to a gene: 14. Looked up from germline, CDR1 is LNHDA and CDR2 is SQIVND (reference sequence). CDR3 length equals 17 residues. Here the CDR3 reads CASREKSGTSRTDTQYF. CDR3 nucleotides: TGTGCCAGTAGAGAGAAATCCGGGACTAGTAGGACAGATACGCAGTATTTT.

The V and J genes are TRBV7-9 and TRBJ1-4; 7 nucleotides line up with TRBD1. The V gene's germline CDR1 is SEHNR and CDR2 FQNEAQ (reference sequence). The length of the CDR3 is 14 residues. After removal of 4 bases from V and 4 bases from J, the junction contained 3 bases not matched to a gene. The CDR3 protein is CASSSTGDNEKLFF. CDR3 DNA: TGTGCCAGCAGCTCAACAGGGGATAATGAAAAACTGTTTTTT.

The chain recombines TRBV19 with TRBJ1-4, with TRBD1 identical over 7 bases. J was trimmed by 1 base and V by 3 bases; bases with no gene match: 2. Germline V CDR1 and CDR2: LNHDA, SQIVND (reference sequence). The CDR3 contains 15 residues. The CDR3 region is CASSIRQGTNEKLFF. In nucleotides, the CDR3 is TGTGCCAGTAGTATTCGACAGGGAACTAATGAAAAACTGTTTTTT.

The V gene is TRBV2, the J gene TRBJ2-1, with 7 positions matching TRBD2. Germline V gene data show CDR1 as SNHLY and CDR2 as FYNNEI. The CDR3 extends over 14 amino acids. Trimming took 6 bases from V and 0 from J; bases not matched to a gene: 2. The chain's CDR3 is CASSGGGSYNEQFF. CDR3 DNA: TGTGCCAGCAGCGGCGGGGGCTCCTACAATGAGCAGTTCTTC.